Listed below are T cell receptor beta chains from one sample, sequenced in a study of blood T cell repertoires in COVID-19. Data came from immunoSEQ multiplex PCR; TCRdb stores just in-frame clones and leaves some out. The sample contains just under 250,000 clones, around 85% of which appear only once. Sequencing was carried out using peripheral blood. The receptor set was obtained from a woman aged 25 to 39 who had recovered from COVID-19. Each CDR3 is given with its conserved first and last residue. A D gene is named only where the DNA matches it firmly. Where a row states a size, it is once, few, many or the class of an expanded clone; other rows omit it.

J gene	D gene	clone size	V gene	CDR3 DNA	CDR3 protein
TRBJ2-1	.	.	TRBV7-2	TGTGCCAGCAGCACCTCGTGGGGGGATGAGCAGTTCTTC	CASSTSWGDEQFF
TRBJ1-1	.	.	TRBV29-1	TGCAGCGTTGAAGATCCCGCTGGTTTCGAGACTGAAGCTTTCTTT	CSVEDPAGFETEAFF
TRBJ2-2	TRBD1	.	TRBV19	TGTGCCAGTAGTGCGGACAGGGCCGGGGAGCTGTTTTTT	CASSADRAGELFF
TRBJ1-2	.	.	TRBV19	TGTGCCAGTAGTATTCTCTGGAGGGACTATGGCTACACCTTC	CASSILWRDYGYTF
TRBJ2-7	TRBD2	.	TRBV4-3	TGCGCCAGCAGCCAAGGACTAGCGGCTGGTGAGCAGTACTTC	CASSQGLAAGEQYF
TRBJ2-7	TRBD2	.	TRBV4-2	TGTGCCAGCAGCCAAGATCAACTAGCGGGGCCGGAGCAGTACTTC	CASSQDQLAGPEQYF
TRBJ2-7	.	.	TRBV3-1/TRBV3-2	TGTGCCAGCAGCCAAGAAGGGGCCCCCCGGGAGCAGTACTTC	CASSQEGAPREQYF
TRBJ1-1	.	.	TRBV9	TGTGCCAGCAGCCCCGGGACACTTTACACTGAAGCTTTCTTT	CASSPGTLYTEAFF
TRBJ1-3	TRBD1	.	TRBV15	TGTGCCACCAGCAGACGGACAGGGAGTAGCGGAAACACCATATATTTT	CATSRRTGSSGNTIYF
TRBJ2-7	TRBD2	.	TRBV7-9	TGTGCCAGCAGCTCAGCAACTAGCGGGGGGCTGAGCTCCTACGAGCAGTACTTC	CASSSATSGGLSSYEQYF
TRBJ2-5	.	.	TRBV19	TGTGCCAGTAGTGGTCGCAGAGGGGAGACCCAGTACTTC	CASSGRRGETQYF
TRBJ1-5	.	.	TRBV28	TGTGCCAGCAGTTTTAGCGAGGGTTTAGTGGTTCAGCCCCAGCATTTT	CASSFSEGLVVQPQHF
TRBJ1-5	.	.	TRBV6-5	TGTGCCAGCCTTCGGGGACAATCAGGCAATCAGCCCCAGCATTTT	CASLRGQSGNQPQHF
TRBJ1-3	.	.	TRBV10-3	TGTGCCATCAACGAGCCCGAAAGGATGGAGGCCATATATTTT	CAINEPERMEAIYF
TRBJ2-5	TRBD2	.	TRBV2	TGTGCCAGCAGCCTTAGCGGGGGGCAGGGGACCCAGTACTTC	CASSLSGGQGTQYF
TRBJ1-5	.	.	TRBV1	TGCACCAGCAGCCATCCCGGAGGGCTCAACCCGGGGGGCAATCAGCCCCAGCATTTT	CTSSHPGGLNPGGNQPQHF
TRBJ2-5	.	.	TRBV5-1	TGCGCCAGCAGCTTGGCCCGGGGAGGGGGGACCGAAGAGACCCAGTACTTC	CASSLARGGGTEETQYF
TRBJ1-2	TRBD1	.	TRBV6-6	TGTGCCACCAAGATGACAGGGGTTGGGGGCTACACCTTC	CATKMTGVGGYTF
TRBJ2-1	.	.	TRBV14	TGTGCCAGCAGCCAAGCACTCCTCTCGGGTTACAATGAGCAGTTCTTC	CASSQALLSGYNEQFF
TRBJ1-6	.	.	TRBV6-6	TGTGCCAGCAGTTTAGGACAGCCAAATAATTCACCCCTCCACTTT	CASSLGQPNNSPLHF
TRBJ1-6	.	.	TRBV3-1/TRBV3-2	TGTGCCAGCAGCCTCCTAGCGGCCGGTTGGCCCCTCCACTTT	CASSLLAAGWPLHF
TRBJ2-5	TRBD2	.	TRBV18	TGTGCCAGCTCACCAAGGCTACTAGCGGGGGGCGAGACCCAGTACTTC	CASSPRLLAGGETQYF
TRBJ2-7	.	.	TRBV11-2	TGTGCCAGCAGCCCCCTCGTTGGCCCGTCCTACGAGCAGTACTTC	CASSPLVGPSYEQYF
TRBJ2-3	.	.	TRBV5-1	TGCGCCAGCAGCTCACCGGGACTAGATACGCAGTATTTT	CASSSPGLDTQYF
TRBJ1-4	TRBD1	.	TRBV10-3	TGTGCCATCAGTGAGTCGTTCGGTGCGGGACAGGGGAATGAAAAACTGTTTTTT	CAISESFGAGQGNEKLFF
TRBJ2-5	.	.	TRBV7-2	TGTGCCAGCAGCTTAGAGCCCTACCCCCAAGAGACCCAGTACTTC	CASSLEPYPQETQYF
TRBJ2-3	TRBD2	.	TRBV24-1	TGTGCCACCAGTGGGACTAGCGAAGGCGATACGCAGTATTTT	CATSGTSEGDTQYF
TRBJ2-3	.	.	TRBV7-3	TGTGCCAGCTCGTCCGGGACATCGATTCGCACAGATACGCAGTATTTT	CASSSGTSIRTDTQYF
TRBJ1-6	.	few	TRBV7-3	TGTGCCAGCGGGGATAGCGGGGATAATTCACCCCTCCACTTT	CASGDSGDNSPLHF
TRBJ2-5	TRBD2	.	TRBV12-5	TGTGCTAGTGGTTTGGGGACTAGCGGGGGTCAAGAGACCCAGTACTTC	CASGLGTSGGQETQYF
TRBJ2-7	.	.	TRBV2	TGTGCCAGCAGTGTAGGCGGGATCCCTTCCTACGAGCAGTACTTC	CASSVGGIPSYEQYF
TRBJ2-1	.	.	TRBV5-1	TGCGCCAGCAGCTTGGGAGGTGTCAATGAGCAGTTCTTC	CASSLGGVNEQFF
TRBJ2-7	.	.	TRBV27	TGTGCCAGCAGAAAAAGCCACGAGCAGTACTTC	CASRKSHEQYF
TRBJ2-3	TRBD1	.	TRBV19	TGTGCCAGTAGTAGAGAGGGGGCAGTAGGCACAGATACGCAGTATTTT	CASSREGAVGTDTQYF
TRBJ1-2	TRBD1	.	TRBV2	TGTGCCAGCATTCGGGGACAGCGTACGTGGCATAACTATGGCTACACCTTC	CASIRGQRTWHNYGYTF
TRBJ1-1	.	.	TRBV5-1	TGCGCCAGCAGCTTGCTCCCCGGGAGCTGGGGGGGGACCATGAACACTGAAGCTTTCTTT	CASSLLPGSWGGTMNTEAFF
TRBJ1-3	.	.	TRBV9	TGTGCCAGCAGCCCGGCGGGGGGTACTGGAAACACCATATATTTT	CASSPAGGTGNTIYF
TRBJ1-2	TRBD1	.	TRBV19	TGTGCCAGTACCTCGGGACAGGGTTTACATGGCTACACCTTC	CASTSGQGLHGYTF
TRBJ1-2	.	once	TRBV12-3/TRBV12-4	TGTGCCAGCAGGGGGCTAGAGGATGGCTACACCTTC	CASRGLEDGYTF
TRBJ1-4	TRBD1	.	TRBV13	TGTGCCAGCAGCAGCGACAGGGAGAGGGAAAAACTGTTTTTT	CASSSDREREKLFF
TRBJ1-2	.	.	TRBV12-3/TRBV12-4	TGTGCCAGCTCACCAAGACAAGGCTACACCTTC	CASSPRQGYTF
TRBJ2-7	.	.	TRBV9	TGTGCCAGCAGCGGCGGACAGGGAGGGTGGAGCGAGCAGTACTTC	CASSGGQGGWSEQYF
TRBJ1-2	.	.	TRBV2	TGTGCCAGCAGGGGGGGACCGCGCTCACCCTATGGCTACACCTTC	CASRGGPRSPYGYTF
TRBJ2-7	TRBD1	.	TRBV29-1	TGCAGCGTTGAGACAGGGGTCCGGGAGCAGTACTTC	CSVETGVREQYF
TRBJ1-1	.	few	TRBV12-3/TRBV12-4	TGTGCCAGCAGTTTGTGGCATGACACTGAAGCTTTCTTT	CASSLWHDTEAFF
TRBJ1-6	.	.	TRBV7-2	TGTGCCAGCAGCCTCGGCGACTCGAATTCACCCCTCCACTTT	CASSLGDSNSPLHF
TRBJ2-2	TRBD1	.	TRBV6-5	TGTGCCAGCAGCGGTGACAGGGCGAACACCGGGGAGCTGTTTTTT	CASSGDRANTGELFF
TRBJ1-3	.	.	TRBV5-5	TGTGCCAGCGTAGGGGGCTCTGGAAACACCATATATTTT	CASVGGSGNTIYF
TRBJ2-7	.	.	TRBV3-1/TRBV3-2	TGTGCCAGCAGCCAAGCGGGTCTCGTGCAGTACTTC	CASSQAGLVQYF